The subject of this entry is one TCR beta chain. The antigen remains undetermined. The single heparinised draw taken from each donor contained roughly 100 mL of blood on average. Via CD45RO/CCR7/CD25/CD127/CD95/CD27, cells of the CD4+ naive, central memory, regulatory and stem cell-like memory subsets were sorted. The sample comes from a study of beta chain features in type 1 diabetes. Study conclusions and caveats: These data did not resolve whether HLA type affects TCRB rearrangement. Naive, central memory and Treg TCRB repertoires appeared more alike in patients than in healthy donors.

Trimming cost V 2 bases and J 3 bases; bases outside gene matches: 1. CDR1 is MGHDK and CDR2 is SYGVNS in the germline V gene. The CDR3 consists of 14 residues. All of the isolated RNA was reverse transcribed, so expressed TCRB transcripts were sequenced. The method was immunoSEQ multiplex PCR; TCRdb's version includes in-frame clones alone and lacks a portion of them. The sample shows under 90,000 clones, about a third of them seen only once. Material: stem cell memory CD4+ T cells from blood. The genes are TRBV25-1 and TRBJ2-3; TRBD2 agrees at 8 bases. This receptor was identified in a woman aged 18-35 years in good health. The CDR3 region is CASSEPSGTDTQYF. In nucleotides, the CDR3 is TGTGCCAGCAGTGAACCTAGCGGGACAGATACGCAGTATTTT.